The T cell receptor beta chain under discussion was sequenced for a study of blood T cell repertoires in COVID-19. Study information: Samples representing acute and convalescent COVID-19 were sourced from the United States, Italy and Spain. Nucleic acid was either cDNA or gDNA, and it came from T cells, B-cell-depleted T cells, or PBMCs.

Study processing details: The assay estimated nucleated cells by amplifying reference gene primers. Method: immunoSEQ multiplex PCR; TCRdb's copy keeps in-frame clones and lacks some. V, J and clone size were drawn from that table, and D and trimming were deduced from the DNA. Of about 170,000 clones in the sample, roughly 86% were seen once. Trimming took 6 bases from V and 3 from J; bases not matched to a gene: 11. CDR1 and CDR2 from the germline V gene are SGHRS and YFSETQ. This CDR3 is built from 17 residues. The rearrangement uses TRBV5-1 and TRBJ2-2; 10 bases are shared with TRBD2. The TCR originated in a woman of 80 years or more in a cohort sampled during active or convalescent COVID-19. Sequenced: peripheral blood. CDR3 residues: CASTTPGLAGDTGELFF. In DNA form, the CDR3 reads TGCGCCAGCACCACCCCGGGGCTAGCGGGGGACACCGGGGAGCTGTTTTTT. Full variable domain (missing parts from reference TRBV5-1 and TRBJ2-2): KAGVTQTPRYLIKTRGQQVTLSCSPISGHRSVSWYQQTPGQGLQFLFEYFSETQRNKGNFPGRFSGRQFSNSRSEMNVSTLELGDSALYLCASTTPGLAGDTGELFFGEGSRLTVL.